This T cell receptor beta chain is from a study of technical replicates of blood from a few donors. TCRdb's table, derived via immunoSEQ multiplex PCR, lists solely in-frame clones and lacks some. The data hold some 74,000 clones, with 95% to 97% observed a single time. The CDR3 contains 11 residues. Per the germline V gene, CDR1 is DFQATT and CDR2 is SNEGSKA (reference sequence). Trimming took 6 bases from V and 7 from J; bases not matched to a gene: 3. The material sequenced was T cells isolated from PBMCs. The receptor was derived from a human donor in good health. V and J are TRBV20-1 and TRBJ2-1; 7 nucleotides agree with TRBD2. The CDR3 reads CSAYSGNEQFF. The DNA for the CDR3 is TGCAGTGCGTATAGCGGGAATGAGCAGTTCTTC.